The 18 T cell receptor beta chains below were found in one sample sequenced in a study of CD8+CD57+ T cells in acquired aplastic anemia. Genomic DNA provided the template from which TCR beta VDJ and CDR3 profiles were obtained. TCRdb reprocessed the reads with MiXCR, giving one entry per CDR3 protein. Here the sample spans approximately 150,000 distinct CDR3 sequences, 45% to 55% being singletons. Individuals selected for sequencing had exhibited CD8+CD57+ cell expansion on flow cytometry. The sequenced sample consisted of sorted CD4+, CD8+, or CD8+CD57+ T cells (not recorded which) from PBMCs. The receptor set was obtained from a human donor with aplastic anemia.

This clonotype appeared a few times. The rearrangement uses TRBV5-5 and TRBJ2-7, with 14 bases lining up with TRBD2. Germline CDR1 SGHKS, CDR2 YYEKEE (reference sequence). J was trimmed by 6 bases and V by 2 bases; bases with no gene match: 4. The CDR3 consists of 15 residues. The CDR3 DNA follows: TGTGCCAGCAGCTTCGCCGGGACTAGCGGGAGCGAGCAGTACTTC. Its protein product is CASSFAGTSGSEQYF.

Turning to this clonotype: This may arise from a read error, as a much more abundant clone is one base away. Since no conserved phenylalanine or tryptophan closes the CDR3, a read error is the likely cause. The chain joins TRBV4-2 to TRBJ2-3, with TRBD2 matching over 11 bases. The CDR3 extends over 16 amino acids. Germline CDR1 reads LGHNA; CDR2 reads YNFKEQ. Trimming removed 4 bases from V and 4 bases from J; junction bases left unmatched: 7. CDR3 DNA: TGTGCCAGCAGCCCAGAACTAGCGGGGGCCCCAGATACGCAGTATTCT. Residues: CASSPELAGAPDTQYS.

The CDR3 DNA is TGTGCCAGCAGTTCCTTGGACACCGATATGAACACTGAAGCTTTCTTT. It encodes CASSSLDTDMNTEAFF. This chain connects TRBV28 to TRBJ1-1; weak D call: TRBD1 (5 bases). Between the trimmed V and J ends, which lost 4 bases and 0 bases, there was a span of 15 bases. CDR1 and CDR2 from the germline V gene are MDHEN and SYDVKM. This CDR3 comprises 16 residues.

This clonotype has ten or more counts. The chain recombines TRBV25-1 with TRBJ1-6; D is uncertain. From germline, CDR1 is MGHDK and CDR2 SYGVNS. CDR3 length: 14 amino acids. V was clipped by 11 bases and J by 0 bases, with 11 bases between them. The CDR3 sequence is CASARSSYNSPLHF. CDR3 DNA: TGTGCCTCGGCGCGGAGCTCCTATAATTCACCCCTCCACTTT.

This chain connects TRBV5-4 to TRBJ1-5; the match to TRBD1 covers 7 bases. Germline assignment: CDR1 SGHNT and CDR2 YYREEE (reference sequence). This CDR3 has 16 residues. With V trimmed by 1 base and J by 11 bases, 15 bases remained unmatched. The CDR3 bases are TGTGCCAGCAGCTTGTTGGGGACAGCCGACCGAGAGACCCAGCATTTT. It yields the protein CASSLLGTADRETQHF. Combining the CDR3 with reference TRBV5-4 and TRBJ1-5 gives the whole variable domain ETGVTQSPTHLIKTRGQQVTLRCSSQSGHNTVSWYQQALGQGPQFIFQYYREEENGRGNFPPRFSGLQFPNYSSELNVNALELDDSALYLCASSLLGTADRETQHFGDGTRLSIL.

The table lists this clonotype with many counts. Given a much more abundant clone one base away, this may be a read error. This CDR3 is missing its conserved last phenylalanine or tryptophan, likely due to a read error. The J gene is TRBJ2-7, the V gene TRBV20-1; 10 nucleotides line up with TRBD1. V lost 6 bases, J lost 5 bases, and 4 bases stayed unmatched. The germline CDR1 and CDR2 sequences are DFQATT and SNEGSKA (reference sequence). The CDR3 contains 12 residues. CDR3 DNA: TGCAGTGCCGGGGGGACAGGGGACGAGCAGTACCTC. Protein: CSAGGTGDEQYL.

This clonotype was observed many times. The chain links TRBV20-1 to TRBJ1-5, with D possibly matching TRBD1 (5 bases). Germline CDR1 and CDR2: DFQATT and SNEGSKA (reference sequence). Between the trimmed V and J ends, which lost 6 bases and 5 bases, there was a span of 20 bases. The CDR3 covers 15 residues. The CDR3 region is CSARSMGGIDQPQHF. In DNA, the CDR3 is TGCAGTGCCCGGTCCATGGGGGGAATAGATCAGCCCCAGCATTTT.

This rearrangement joins TRBV7-9 to TRBJ1-1; TRBD1 might be the D (5 bases). The CDR3 has 13 amino acids. Germline CDR1 is SEHNR and CDR2 is FQNEAQ (reference sequence). Deletions cut 5 bases from V and 7 bases from J, with 14 bases between. This chain's CDR3 is CASSVRGVDEAFF. CDR3 coding DNA: TGTGCCAGCAGCGTGAGGGGCGTGGATGAAGCTTTCTTT.

The V gene is TRBV9, the J gene TRBJ2-5; the D gene is possibly TRBD2 (6 bases). Germline CDR1 is SGDLS and CDR2 is YYNGEE. This CDR3 is built from 18 residues. Trimming took 0 bases from V and 2 from J, leaving 20 bases between them. This chain's CDR3 is CASSVAGRAGNSQETQYF. The CDR3 bases are TGTGCCAGCAGCGTAGCCGGCAGGGCGGGGAATAGTCAAGAGACCCAGTACTTC.

This clonotype was picked up a small number of times. Just one base apart from a much larger clone, this may be a read error. V and J are TRBV15 and TRBJ2-3; 11 bases fit TRBD2. The length of the CDR3 is 16 residues. CDR1 is LNHNV, CDR2 YYDKDF, per germline (reference sequence). Unmatched junction bases numbered 8, after V lost 5 bases and J lost 4 bases. In DNA form, the CDR3 reads TGTGCCACCAGCGCGGACTTAGCGGGGGGGGCAGATACGCAGTATTTT. Its translation is CATSADLAGGADTQYF.

The J gene is TRBJ1-5, the V gene TRBV20-1; D is perhaps TRBD1 (6 bases). CDR3 length: 15 amino acids. Germline CDR1 and CDR2: DFQATT and SNEGSKA (reference sequence). Trimming removed 2 bases from V and 1 base from J, with 12 bases in between. CDR3 bases: TGCAGTGCTAGATCACAGGGAACAAGCAATCAGCCCCAGCATTTT. Its protein is CSARSQGTSNQPQHF.

This chain joins TRBV20-1 and TRBJ2-5; no reliable D call. This CDR3 spans 8 amino acids. V lost 1 base, J lost 9 bases, and 0 bases lay in between. Germline values: CDR1 DFQATT, CDR2 SNEGSKA (reference sequence). CDR3: CSARAQYF. The CDR3 region has the DNA TGCAGTGCTAGAGCCCAGTACTTC.

The chain joins TRBV24-1 to TRBJ1-2; 9 bases match TRBD1. The V gene end was trimmed by 7 bases and the J gene end by 6 bases; junction bases not matched to a gene: 11. Looked up from germline, CDR1 is KGHDR and CDR2 is SFDVKD. The CDR3 extends over 15 amino acids. The CDR3, as DNA: TGTGCCACCAGGGCCCCCACAGGGGGCGGAGATGGCTACACCTTC. It codes for CATRAPTGGGDGYTF.

This chain links TRBV25-1 with TRBJ1-6; a weak D match, TRBD1 (5 bases). Between the trimmed V and J ends, which lost 2 bases and 8 bases, there was a span of 13 bases. Germline CDR1 reads MGHDK; CDR2 reads SYGVNS. The CDR3 has 15 amino acids. CDR3 in amino acids: CASSELGRVDSPLHF. CDR3 in DNA: TGTGCCAGCAGTGAACTCGGCAGGGTTGATTCACCCCTCCACTTT.

V usage is TRBV6-4 and J usage is TRBJ2-1; D may be TRBD1 or TRBD2 (5 bases each). V lost 1 base and J lost 7, with 8 bases in between. Looked up from germline, CDR1 is MRHNA and CDR2 is SNTAGT. This CDR3 spans 13 amino acids. For the CDR3, the DNA is TGTGCCAGCAGTGACTTGGGGGTGAATGAGCAGTTCTTC. Protein sequence: CASSDLGVNEQFF.

This clonotype was found many times. The CDR3 DNA reads TGTGCCAGCAGCTTAGTAGCCCGGGAGCTGTTTTTT. Translated, it gives CASSLVARELFF. This chain links TRBV5-6 with TRBJ2-2; D remains unclear. Between the trimmed V and J ends, which lost 2 bases and 9 bases, there was a span of 8 bases. The germline V gene encodes CDR1 SGHDT and CDR2 YYEEEE. This CDR3 region has 12 residues.

In its sample, this clonotype was seen a few times. The V gene is TRBV2, the J gene TRBJ2-3; 14 bases match TRBD2. This CDR3 region has 19 residues. The junction had 11 bases not matched to a gene; V was cut back by 6 bases and J by 0 bases. CDR1 is SNHLY, CDR2 FYNNEI, per germline. CDR3 residues: CASREGLAGAWSSTDTQYF. The CDR3, as DNA: TGTGCCAGCAGAGAGGGACTAGCGGGGGCCTGGTCTAGCACAGATACGCAGTATTTT.

This clonotype was seen more than once but under ten times. V and J are TRBV20-1 and TRBJ2-7; D is possibly TRBD1 (5 bases). CDR1 and CDR2 from the germline V gene are DFQATT and SNEGSKA (reference sequence). Trimming shortened V by 3 bases and J by 2 bases, and 11 bases separated the two germline ends. There are 13 residues in the CDR3. The CDR3, as DNA: TGCAGTGCTAGGGCAGGGTTTGCCTACGAGCAGTACTTC. Encoded protein: CSARAGFAYEQYF.